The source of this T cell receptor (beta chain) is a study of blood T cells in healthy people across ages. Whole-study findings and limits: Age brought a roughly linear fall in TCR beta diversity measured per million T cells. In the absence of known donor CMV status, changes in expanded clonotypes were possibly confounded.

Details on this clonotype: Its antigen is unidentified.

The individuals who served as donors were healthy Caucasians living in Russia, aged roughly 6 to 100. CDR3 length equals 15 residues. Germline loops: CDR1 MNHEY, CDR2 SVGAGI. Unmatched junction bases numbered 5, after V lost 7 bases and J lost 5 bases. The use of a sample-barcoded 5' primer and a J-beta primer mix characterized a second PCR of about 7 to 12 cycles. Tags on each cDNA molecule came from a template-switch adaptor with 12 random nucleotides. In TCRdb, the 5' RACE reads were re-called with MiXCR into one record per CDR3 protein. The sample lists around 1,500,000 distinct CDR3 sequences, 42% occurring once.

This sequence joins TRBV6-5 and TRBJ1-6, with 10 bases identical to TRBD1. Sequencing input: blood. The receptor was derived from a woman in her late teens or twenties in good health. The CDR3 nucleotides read TGTGCCAGCACCGGCGGGACAGGGGATAATTCACCCCTCCACTTT. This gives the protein CASTGGTGDNSPLHF.